A selection of T cell receptor beta chains follows, all from one sample in a study of cytomegalovirus exposure and HLA in healthy donors. Data came from immunoSEQ multiplex PCR; TCRdb stores just in-frame clones and leaves some out. The table has about 200,000 clones, around 77% seen once; the top ten hold approximately 3%. The sequencing sample was made of PBMCs. These receptors all stem from a woman in her 30s in good health and CMV-seronegative. Each CDR3 is given with its conserved first and last residue. D genes are given only for firm matches. Part of the rows lack a size; the others show once, few, many or a class for expanded clones.

>NA|TRBD1|TRBJ1-5|18|TRBV7-2
TGTGCCAGCAGCTACACCGGGACAGGTAGCTATAGCAATCAGCCCCAGCATTTT
CASSYTGTGSYSNQPQHF
>once|NA|TRBJ1-1|13|TRBV30
TGTGCCTCCTCCCCCGGAGTTAACACTGAAGCTTTCTTT
CASSPGVNTEAFF
>NA|TRBD1|TRBJ2-1|13|TRBV5-4
TGTGCCAGCAGCTACGGGACAGCCAATGAGCAGTTCTTC
CASSYGTANEQFF
>NA|NA|TRBJ1-4|13|TRBV10-3
TGTGCCATCAGTGAGATTAATCCGGGAAAACTGTTTTTT
CAISEINPGKLFF
>NA|TRBD1|TRBJ1-1|12|TRBV7-9
TGTGCCAGCAGCCCAGGGGGCACTGAAGCTTTCTTT
CASSPGGTEAFF
>NA|NA|TRBJ1-3|14|TRBV29-1
TGCAGCGTTGAAGGGACTAGCGGGGGAAACACCATATATTTT
CSVEGTSGGNTIYF
>once|NA|TRBJ2-3|14|TRBV27
TGTGCCACCTCGGATTGGGGGGGCACAGATACGCAGTATTTT
CATSDWGGTDTQYF
>NA|NA|TRBJ2-1|12|TRBV5-6
TGTGCCAGCAGCTTTAGGAGAGATGAGCAGTTCTTC
CASSFRRDEQFF
>NA|NA|TRBJ2-1|16|TRBV7-9
TGTGCCAGCAGCTTAGCTAGCAGTAGACTCATCAATGAGCAGTTCTTC
CASSLASSRLINEQFF
>NA|NA|TRBJ1-2|15|TRBV5-1
TGCGCCAGCAGCTTGGGTTTGGGGGGGAATTATGGCTACACCTTC
CASSLGLGGNYGYTF
>NA|NA|TRBJ2-3|15|TRBV6-4
TGTGCCAGCAGTCCAGTGGGGGCCTATACAGATACGCAGTATTTT
CASSPVGAYTDTQYF
>few|NA|TRBJ1-2|13|TRBV27
TGTGCCAGCAGTTTCGGGGGGATTGATGGCTACACCTTC
CASSFGGIDGYTF
>NA|NA|TRBJ1-2|15|TRBV6-6
TGTGCCAGCAGCCCCTGGTGGGGGGGGAGCTATGGCTACACCTTC
CASSPWWGGSYGYTF
>NA|NA|TRBJ1-3|15|TRBV6-1
TGTGCCAGCAGCACTGGACAGCCCTCTGGAAACACCATATATTTT
CASSTGQPSGNTIYF
>NA|NA|TRBJ1-3|17|TRBV23-1
TGCGCCAGCAGTCCCCAGGGGCCGTCGTTATCTGGAAACACCATATATTTT
CASSPQGPSLSGNTIYF
>NA|TRBD1|TRBJ1-1|13|TRBV5-8
TGTGCCAGCAGTCGGGACAGGGACACTGAAGCTTTCTTT
CASSRDRDTEAFF
>few|NA|TRBJ1-2|13|TRBV5-5
TGTGCCAGCAGGCGGGTCGGGACACCTGGCTACACCTTC
CASRRVGTPGYTF
>NA|NA|TRBJ2-7|13|TRBV14
TGTGCCAGCAGCTCCCGGGGTAACTACGAGCAGTACTTC
CASSSRGNYEQYF
>NA|TRBD2|TRBJ2-1|20|TRBV7-6
TGTGCCAGCAGCTTAGGCCCCGGGATCAGCGGGAGCATTCCCTATAATGAGCAGTTCTTC
CASSLGPGISGSIPYNEQFF
>NA|TRBD2|TRBJ2-5|16|TRBV6-6
TGTGCCAGCAGCCCATCCCCGGGGGGGCCATCAGAGACCCAGTACTTC
CASSPSPGGPSETQYF
>few|NA|TRBJ2-7|14|TRBV10-1
TGCGCCAGCACCTGGGCGGGCAGCTCCTACGAGCAGTACTTC
CASTWAGSSYEQYF
>NA|TRBD1|TRBJ2-4|11|TRBV20-1
TGCAGTGCCCCGACAGGGAACATTCAGTACTTC
CSAPTGNIQYF
>once|NA|TRBJ1-2|13|TRBV5-6
TGTGCCAGCAGCTTGGTTAGAAGTAATGGCTACACCTTC
CASSLVRSNGYTF
>NA|NA|TRBJ2-7|13|TRBV10-2
TGCGCCAGCATCCGGGACACGGGATACGAGCAGTACTTC
CASIRDTGYEQYF
>few|NA|TRBJ2-4|15|TRBV2
TGTGCCAGCAGTGAAGGGAGACAGATCAAAAACATTCAGTACTTC
CASSEGRQIKNIQYF
>NA|TRBD1|TRBJ1-6|15|TRBV30
TGTGCCTGGAGTTCTTGGGACAGGGCGAATTCACCCCTCCACTTT
CAWSSWDRANSPLHF
>NA|NA|TRBJ1-5|17|TRBV28
TGTGCCAGCAGTCCATTCCTCCGGGTCTCGGCGGGTCAGCCCCAGCATTTT
CASSPFLRVSAGQPQHF
>NA|NA|TRBJ2-1|14|TRBV5-6
TGTGCCAGCAGCTTCGTTCCGGTATCCAATGAGCAGTTCTTC
CASSFVPVSNEQFF
>NA|TRBD1|TRBJ2-7|14|TRBV19
TGTGCCAGTAGTATCGGGACAGGCCCCTACGAGCAGTACTTC
CASSIGTGPYEQYF
>NA|TRBD1|TRBJ1-2|16|TRBV4-1
TGCGCCAGCAGCCAAGGTCCGGACAGGTACTTCTATGGCTACACCTTC
CASSQGPDRYFYGYTF
>NA|NA|TRBJ1-6|17|TRBV6-1
TGTGCCAGCAGTGAAGCGGGGGGAGGTCTGCCTAATTCACCCCTCCACTTT
CASSEAGGGLPNSPLHF
>NA|TRBD1|TRBJ1-4|18|TRBV27
TGTGCCAGCAAAAGACAGGGGGGTCATCTTGCAACTAATGAAAAACTGTTTTTT
CASKRQGGHLATNEKLFF
>few|NA|TRBJ1-2|13|TRBV11-2
TGTGCCAGCAGCTTGATCGGGATCAATGGCTACACCTTC
CASSLIGINGYTF
>NA|NA|TRBJ2-2|12|TRBV7-2
TGTGCCAGCAGCCCTAGACCCGGGGAGCTGTTTTTT
CASSPRPGELFF
>NA|NA|TRBJ2-5|18|TRBV27
TGTGCCAGCAGTTTACCAAGGGGGGGCAGGGGGCTTCGGGAGACCCAGTACTTC
CASSLPRGGRGLRETQYF
>once|NA|TRBJ1-2|13|TRBV19
TGTGCCAGTAGCCCCCTGACAAACTATGGCTACACCTTC
CASSPLTNYGYTF
>NA|TRBD1|TRBJ2-1|13|TRBV7-9
TGTGCCAGCAGCATAGACAGGGCCAATGAGCAGTTCTTC
CASSIDRANEQFF
>NA|TRBD2|TRBJ2-3|16|TRBV27
TGTGCCAGCAAGTTTATCGAGGGAGGGTCCACAGATACGCAGTATTTT
CASKFIEGGSTDTQYF
>NA|NA|TRBJ1-3|13|TRBV30
TGTGCCTGGAGTTGGAGCTCTGGAAACACCATATATTTT
CAWSWSSGNTIYF
>NA|NA|TRBJ1-2|15|TRBV5-1
TGCGCCAGCAGCTTGGGAGGGAGTTCCGGCTATGGCTACACCTTC
CASSLGGSSGYGYTF
>few|TRBD2|TRBJ2-2|15|TRBV5-5
TGTGCCAGCAGCCCTCTAGCGGGCCCGACCGGGGAGCTGTTTTTT
CASSPLAGPTGELFF
>NA|NA|TRBJ2-1|15|TRBV5-6
TGTGCCAGCAGCGCCGCGGGACTCCTATACAATGAGCAGTTCTTC
CASSAAGLLYNEQFF
>once|TRBD2|TRBJ2-3|16|TRBV7-3
TGTGCCAGCAGCTTAGATAGGCTAGCGGGGGAAAATACGCAGTATTTT
CASSLDRLAGENTQYF
>NA|TRBD1|TRBJ2-7|14|TRBV6-6
TGTGCCAGCAGAACTCCCGGACAGGGCTACGAGCAGTACTTC
CASRTPGQGYEQYF
>NA|TRBD1|TRBJ2-7|13|TRBV6-1
TGTGCCAGCTGGGACAGGGTCAATTACGAGCAGTACTTC
CASWDRVNYEQYF
>NA|NA|TRBJ2-7|13|TRBV7-9
TGTGCCAGCAGCCCCCGGAGCTCCTACGAGCAGTACTTC
CASSPRSSYEQYF
>once|NA|TRBJ2-7|13|TRBV5-5
TGTGCCAGCAGCCCCGTCCCTACCTACGAGCAGTACTTC
CASSPVPTYEQYF
>NA|NA|TRBJ2-7|14|TRBV2
TGTGCCAGCAGTGAACAGGGAAGCTCCTACGAGCAGTACTTC
CASSEQGSSYEQYF
>NA|TRBD1|TRBJ2-2|14|TRBV27
TGTGCCAGCAGAGGGACAGAGAACACCGGGGAGCTGTTTTTT
CASRGTENTGELFF
>NA|TRBD2|TRBJ2-1|17|TRBV11-3
TGTGCCAGCAGCGGGGGGGTTGGGACCAGGGAAGACAATGAGCAGTTCTTC
CASSGGVGTREDNEQFF
>NA|TRBD2|TRBJ2-1|15|TRBV2
TGTGCCAGCAGTGAGGCGGGGGGGTACTACAATGAGCAGTTCTTC
CASSEAGGYYNEQFF
>NA|TRBD2|TRBJ2-3|16|TRBV6-1
TGTGCCAGCAGTGAAGGGGCGGGGGGTTTTGCAGATACGCAGTATTTT
CASSEGAGGFADTQYF
>NA|NA|TRBJ1-4|13|TRBV6-1
TGTGCGCTCTCCCGGGTCCTTAATGAAAAACTGTTTTTT
CALSRVLNEKLFF
>NA|NA|TRBJ1-3|17|TRBV6-1
TGTGCCAGCAGTGAAGCCCACGGACACGATCGAGGAAACACCATATATTTT
CASSEAHGHDRGNTIYF
>NA|NA|TRBJ1-1|14|TRBV27
TGTGCCAGCAGTTTCGGGGGTTGTTTCACTGAAGCTTTCTTT
CASSFGGCFTEAFF
>NA|TRBD2|TRBJ2-5|15|TRBV5-1
TGCGCCAGCAGCCGCGGACTAGCGGGGGTAGAGGAGCAGTACTTC
CASSRGLAGVEEQYF
>NA|TRBD1|TRBJ2-7|16|TRBV4-1
TGCGCCAGCAGCCAAGATGGGACAGGGGGTCGGCACGAGCAGTACTTC
CASSQDGTGGRHEQYF
>few|NA|TRBJ2-7|13|TRBV30
TGTGCCTGGGGGAGCGGTAGCTCCTACGAGCAGTACTTC
CAWGSGSSYEQYF